The entry below gives a single T cell receptor (beta chain) sequence along with its context. This sample is part of a study of cytomegalovirus exposure and HLA in healthy donors. The study ran its PCR with 60 Vbeta and 13 Jbeta primers. Sequenced by immunoSEQ multiplex PCR; TCRdb stores in-frame clones only, minus some. The table records 100,000 or so clones, 60% to 80% of them present only once. The sequenced sample consisted of PBMCs. The source is a woman aged 25 to 39 in good health and CMV-seronegative.

In DNA, the CDR3 is TGTGCCAGCAGCTTTTGGCTCAATGAGCAGTTCTTC. It codes for CASSFWLNEQFF. The V gene is TRBV5-6, the J gene TRBJ2-1; D is undetermined. Germline V gives CDR1 SGHDT, CDR2 YYEEEE. The CDR3 totals 12 residues. Trimming stripped 2 bases from V and 6 bases from J, with 6 bases between.